Sequencing of this TCR beta chain was carried out in a study of regulatory T cells in long-lasting Graves disease. Overall study findings and caveats: Those with persistent disease had in common more public clonotypes (about 3,000) than new patients (approximately 970).

Time point described: persistent/refractory GD, antithyroid drugs over 5 years with positive TRAb. PBMCs were the source of the RNA used for TCR sequencing. Trimming shortened V by 4 bases and J by 4 bases, and 13 bases separated the two germline ends. This CDR3 comprises 14 residues. This clonotype has a count of ten or more. Antigen specificity is unknown. Library construction for TCR beta used iRepertoire HTBI primers and Arm-PCR of CDR3 regions. TCRdb reprocessed the multiplex PCR reads via MiXCR and lists one record per CDR3 protein. The sample includes about 400,000 distinct CDR3 sequences, about 20% of them seen just once.

The material sequenced was peripheral blood mononuclear cells (PBMCs), taken when the disease was refractory, from a patient treated with antithyroid drugs. The clonotype was recovered from a female donor with Graves disease. This chain joins TRBV12-3 or TRBV12-4 and TRBJ2-5, with D perhaps TRBD1 or TRBD2 (5 bases each). This CDR3 reads CASSWDGGGETQYF. As DNA, the CDR3 is TGTGCCAGCAGTTGGGATGGTGGGGGAGAGACCCAGTACTTC.